This T cell receptor beta chain is drawn from a study of blood T cells in healthy people across ages. A few counts support this clonotype. A read error may produce the germline difference seen at one junction end. Primed by a sample-barcoded 5' primer and a J-beta primer mix, a second PCR proceeded for roughly 6 to 12 cycles. TCRdb ran MiXCR on the 5' RACE reads and lists one entry per CDR3 protein. There are more than 550,000 distinct CDR3 sequences in the sample; about a fifth occur only once, and 20% to 25% lies in the top ten. The sample was blood. The origin of this receptor is a man between 65 and 85 years old in good health.

CDR3 amino acids: CASIGNSNEQSF. The CDR3 DNA follows: TGTGCCAGCATTGGGAATTCCAATGAGCAGTCCTTC. The chain uses TRBV6-5 and TRBJ2-1; unclear D gene. The germline V gene has CDR1 MNHEY and CDR2 SVGAGI. CDR3 size: 12 residues.